Listed below are T cell receptor beta chains from one sample, sequenced in a study of T cell responses to AZD1222 COVID-19 vaccine. Assay used: immunoSEQ multiplex PCR; TCRdb lists only in-frame clones, some missing. Of over 120,000 clones detected, approximately 92% appear once; the ten largest clones hold 1.5% to 2%. Sample: peripheral blood, taken on day 0 of AZD1222 vaccination. The receptor source for this set is an adult in good health. Each CDR3 is given with its conserved first and last residue. D genes are given only for firm matches. Clone size is shown for a subset of rows, as once, few, many or a class of expanded clone.

j_call clone_size d_call v_call cdr3_aa cdr3_nt
TRBJ1-1 NA TRBD1 TRBV7-6 CASSLLGQTNTEAFF TGTGCCAGCAGCTTACTGGGACAGACGAACACTGAAGCTTTCTTT
TRBJ2-4 once TRBD2 TRBV15 CATSPLSGSIYIQYF TGTGCCACCAGTCCTCTTAGCGGGAGTATATACATTCAGTACTTC
TRBJ2-2 NA NA TRBV28 CASSSPGQANTGELFF TGTGCCAGCAGTAGCCCGGGACAAGCGAACACCGGGGAGCTGTTTTTT
TRBJ2-3 NA TRBD2 TRBV3-1/TRBV3-2 CASSQGSSGTTDTQYF TGTGCCAGCAGCCAAGGCTCTAGCGGGACCACAGATACGCAGTATTTT
TRBJ1-2 NA NA TRBV4-1 CASSQDVRASWGYTF TGCGCCAGCAGCCAAGATGTAAGGGCCTCTTGGGGCTACACCTTC
TRBJ2-1 NA NA TRBV2 CASSFERKSSYNEQFF TGTGCCAGCAGTTTCGAGCGGAAGAGCTCCTACAATGAGCAGTTCTTC
TRBJ1-5 NA NA TRBV13 CASSQGLQPQHF TGTGCCAGCAGCCAGGGACTTCAGCCCCAGCATTTT
TRBJ2-3 NA TRBD2 TRBV11-3 CASSSISGRDTDTQYF TGTGCCAGCAGCTCCATTAGCGGGAGGGACACAGATACGCAGTATTTT
TRBJ1-1 NA NA TRBV5-1 CASSLMNRDNTEAFF TGCGCCAGCAGCTTAATGAACAGGGACAACACTGAAGCTTTCTTT
TRBJ1-4 NA NA TRBV7-2 CASSLGGRVATNEKLFF TGTGCCAGCAGCTTAGGAGGCCGGGTAGCAACTAATGAAAAACTGTTTTTT
TRBJ1-5 NA NA TRBV27 CASSLLGRSQPQHF TGTGCCAGCAGCTTACTGGGTCGGTCCCAGCCCCAGCATTTT
TRBJ2-2 few TRBD1 TRBV7-7 CASSHTGDGTGELFF TGTGCTAGCAGCCATACAGGGGACGGTACCGGGGAGCTGTTTTTT
TRBJ1-5 NA NA TRBV6-6 CASSYYGGESNQPQHF TGTGCCAGCAGTTATTATGGGGGAGAAAGCAATCAGCCCCAGCATTTT
TRBJ1-1 NA NA TRBV12-3/TRBV12-4 CASSLGGVTEAFF TGTGCCAGCAGTTTAGGGGGGGTCACTGAAGCTTTCTTT
TRBJ1-2 NA NA TRBV6-1 CASSEAGGGYTF TGTGCCAGCAGTGAAGCGGGCGGTGGCTACACCTTC
TRBJ1-1 NA NA TRBV19 CASIKGNTEAFF TGTGCCAGTATTAAGGGGAACACTGAAGCTTTCTTT
TRBJ2-7 once NA TRBV5-1 CASSFTGLSYEQYF TGCGCCAGCAGCTTTACAGGCCTCTCCTACGAGCAGTACTTC
TRBJ2-7 NA NA TRBV11-2 CASSLGHTTGEQYF TGTGCCAGCAGCTTGGGACACACCACAGGGGAGCAGTACTTC
TRBJ1-1 NA NA TRBV5-5 CASSGQENTEAFF TGTGCCAGCAGTGGGCAGGAGAACACTGAAGCTTTCTTT
TRBJ2-5 NA NA TRBV7-8 CASSSLGTTGRGTQYF TGTGCCAGCAGCTCCCTAGGGACGACGGGAAGGGGGACCCAGTACTTC
TRBJ1-5 NA NA TRBV28 CASSWEGIQPQHF TGTGCCAGCAGTTGGGAGGGGATCCAGCCCCAGCATTTT
TRBJ1-3 once NA TRBV6-5 CASFEIAGNTIYF TGTGCCAGCTTTGAGATTGCTGGAAACACCATATATTTT
TRBJ2-3 NA NA TRBV7-2 CASSLTRQDTQYF TGTGCCAGCAGCTTGACTAGACAAGATACGCAGTATTTT
TRBJ2-1 NA NA TRBV11-2 CASSLGGWTAPQQFF TGTGCCAGCAGCTTAGGAGGATGGACTGCTCCCCAGCAGTTCTTC
TRBJ1-5 few TRBD1 TRBV27 CASSDRDRGSHQPQHF TGTGCCAGCAGTGACCGGGACAGGGGTTCGCATCAGCCCCAGCATTTT
TRBJ1-2 NA NA TRBV21-1 CASSKGGSTGSIYGYTF TGTGCCAGCAGCAAAGGGGGGAGCACGGGGTCGATCTATGGCTACACCTTC
TRBJ2-2 NA TRBD1 TRBV5-1 CASSWGDRRNTGELFF TGCGCCAGCAGCTGGGGGGACAGGAGGAACACCGGGGAGCTGTTTTTT
TRBJ2-7 NA NA TRBV28 CASTMGGSYEQYF TGTGCCAGCACCATGGGGGGCTCCTACGAGCAGTACTTC
TRBJ1-5 NA NA TRBV24-1 CATSDLSRGRGNQPQHF TGTGCCACCAGTGATCTCTCGAGGGGAAGGGGCAATCAGCCCCAGCATTTT
TRBJ2-3 NA TRBD2 TRBV6-5 CASSKLADTDTQYF TGTGCCAGCAGTAAGCTAGCGGACACAGATACGCAGTATTTT
TRBJ1-5 NA NA TRBV5-5 CASSGQSRGQQPQHF TGTGCCAGCAGCGGGCAATCACGGGGGCAACAGCCCCAGCATTTT
TRBJ2-5 NA NA TRBV7-9 CASSLLSDQETQYF TGTGCCAGCAGCTTACTATCAGATCAAGAGACCCAGTACTTC
TRBJ2-1 NA TRBD1 TRBV9 CASSVAVTGAYNEQFF TGTGCCAGCAGCGTAGCGGTGACAGGGGCTTACAATGAGCAGTTCTTC
TRBJ1-5 NA NA TRBV4-1 CASSQIYGRLQPQHF TGCGCCAGCAGCCAAATTTATGGGCGGTTACAGCCCCAGCATTTT